These 32 T cell receptor beta chains originate from one sample sequenced in a study of patients and donors after allogeneic stem cell transplantation. MiXCR, run by TCRdb on the RT-PCR reads, gives a single entry per CDR3 protein. The table lists about 210,000 distinct CDR3 sequences, more than 35% of them singletons, with around 10% in the top ten. Sequencing input: blood, either unsorted or a sorted T cell fraction (not recorded which). These receptors were taken from a human donor who was either an allogeneic HSCT recipient or a stem cell or donor lymphocyte infusion donor (not recorded which). It is not recorded whose cells these are; they may come from a transplant donor.

This clonotype was observed a few times. The rearrangement links TRBV5-1 to TRBJ1-2; 8 nucleotides match TRBD1. The CDR3 spans 15 residues. CDR1 SGHRS and CDR2 YFSETQ come from the germline V gene. Trimming took 0 bases from V and 3 from J; bases not matched to a gene: 4. The CDR3 nucleotides are TGCGCCAGCAGCTTGGAGGCAGGGGGCCACTATGGCTACACCTTC. It translates to CASSLEAGGHYGYTF.

This rearrangement joins TRBV20-1 to TRBJ2-1, with 15 bases identical to TRBD2. This CDR3 has 18 residues. Germline V lookup: CDR1 DFQATT, CDR2 SNEGSKA (reference sequence). V shed 4 bases, J shed 6 bases, and the junction held 13 bases outside the gene matches. Written as DNA, the CDR3 is TGCAGTGCTATGGGCCCAATTCCGGGACTAGCGGGGGGCAATGAGCAGTTCTTC. This gives the protein CSAMGPIPGLAGGNEQFF.

V is TRBV9 and J is TRBJ2-3; D not resolved. The CDR3 sequence is 12 residues long. Germline lookup yields CDR1 SGDLS and CDR2 YYNGEE. Trimming took 2 bases from V and 4 from J, leaving 5 bases between them. The CDR3 DNA sequence: TGTGCCAGCAGCGTGGCGGCAGATACGCAGTATTTT. The encoded protein is CASSVAADTQYF.

The rearrangement joins TRBV5-5 to TRBJ2-1; possibly TRBD2 for D (5 bases). Deletions cut 2 bases from V and 5 bases from J, with 14 bases between. This CDR3 spans 15 amino acids. CDR1 and CDR2 (germline): SGHKS, YYEKEE (reference sequence). CDR3 protein: CASSFAGSLHNEQFF. The CDR3 DNA follows: TGTGCCAGCAGCTTTGCGGGTTCCCTTCACAATGAGCAGTTCTTC.

The rearrangement uses TRBV12-3 or TRBV12-4 and TRBJ1-5; weak D call: TRBD1 (6 bases). The V end was cut by 5 bases, the J end by 3 bases, with 14 bases between. The CDR3 length is 15 residues. The CDR3 DNA sequence: TGTGCCAGCAGTCTAACGCGACAGGTCAATCAGCCCCAGCATTTT. It translates to CASSLTRQVNQPQHF.

The genes are TRBV9 and TRBJ1-4; D is possibly TRBD1 (6 bases). This CDR3 has 15 residues. The germline gives CDR1 SGDLS, CDR2 YYNGEE. Trimming stripped 3 bases from V and 7 bases from J, with 16 bases between. The CDR3 here is CASSASGAATEKLFF. The CDR3 DNA sequence: TGTGCCAGCAGCGCCTCGGGGGCGGCTACTGAAAAACTGTTTTTT.

This clonotype showed up just a few times. The V and J genes are TRBV6-6 and TRBJ1-6, with D unresolved. Germline lookup yields CDR1 MNHNY and CDR2 SVGAGI (reference sequence). The CDR3 consists of 13 residues. V lost 10 bases and J lost 6, with 13 bases in between. The CDR3 DNA reads TGTGCCAACCCTGCCAGCGTTAATTCACCCCTCCACTTT. It specifies CANPASVNSPLHF.

This clonotype was counted only a few times. The chain links TRBV15 to TRBJ1-1; D may be TRBD1 (5 bases). V was clipped by 0 bases and J by 5 bases, with 19 bases between them. Germline V gene data show CDR1 as LNHNV and CDR2 as YYDKDF (reference sequence). This CDR3 comprises 17 residues. CDR3 in DNA: TGTGCCACCAGCAGAGATAACCAGGGCCCTAGAGTGACTGAAGCTTTCTTT. Residues: CATSRDNQGPRVTEAFF.

The chain is built from TRBV28 and TRBJ2-1; TRBD1 might be the D (5 bases). The germline CDR1 and CDR2 sequences are MDHEN and SYDVKM. Trimming cost V 1 base and J 10 bases, with 20 bases left between them. This CDR3 is 16 amino acids long. CDR3 protein: CASSLLSGSGRAEQFF. CDR3 DNA sequence: TGTGCCAGCAGTTTATTGTCAGGGTCGGGCCGTGCGGAGCAGTTCTTC.

This clonotype appeared a few times. The CDR3 bases are TGCGCCAGCAGTAGAAGGGGTACATCGAACACTGAAGCTTTCTTT. Its protein is CASSRRGTSNTEAFF. The V call is TRBV5-1, the J call TRBJ1-1; TRBD1 might be the D (5 bases). V dropped 5 bases and J dropped 1 base, with 15 bases sitting between them. Germline V gene data show CDR1 as SGHRS and CDR2 as YFSETQ. This CDR3 is 15 amino acids long.

A remark on this clonotype: Compared with germline, one end of the junction differs, possibly owing to a read error. V and J are TRBV3-1 and TRBJ1-6; 10 bases match TRBD1. CDR1 is LGHDT and CDR2 is YNNKEL in the germline V gene (reference sequence). The CDR3 covers 14 residues. The CDR3 spells CAGSQGDRGRALHF. The CDR3 DNA is TGTGCCGGCAGCCAAGGGGACAGGGGCCGGGCCCTCCACTTT.

The chain has TRBV7-3 and TRBJ2-1; a possible D gene is TRBD1 (7 bases). V shed 2 bases and J shed 5 bases, with 16 bases lying between them. This CDR3 has 16 amino acids. The germline gives CDR1 SGHTA, CDR2 FQGTGA. The CDR3 DNA follows: TGTGCCAGCAGCTTAGCTTCGACAGGGAGGAACAATGAGCAGTTCTTC. It codes for CASSLASTGRNNEQFF.

This clonotype came up a few times. The chain uses TRBV30 and TRBJ2-7; D remains ambiguous. In germline, CDR1 is GTSNPN, CDR2 SVGIG (reference sequence). This CDR3 contains 13 residues. V was pared by 0 bases and J by 2 bases, with 8 bases between. The CDR3 DNA reads TGTGCCTGGAGTGTAGTAGGGCCCTACGAGCAGTACTTC. This translates into CAWSVVGPYEQYF.

J is TRBJ1-5 and V is TRBV12-3 or TRBV12-4; weak D call: TRBD1 (5 bases). The CDR3 sequence is 14 residues long. Trimming stripped 3 bases from V and 5 bases from J, with 11 bases between. DNA of the CDR3: TGTGCCAGCAGTTTTTCAGGGTTGGATCAGCCCCAGCATTTT. This sequence encodes CASSFSGLDQPQHF.

This clonotype was seen a handful of times. The chain is built from TRBV12-3 or TRBV12-4 and TRBJ2-2; 7 bases map to TRBD2. The CDR3 runs 15 residues. Unmatched junction bases numbered 5, after V lost 7 bases and J lost 0 bases. The CDR3 reads CASNDRGANTGELFF. CDR3 nucleotide sequence: TGTGCCAGCAACGACCGGGGGGCGAACACCGGGGAGCTGTTTTTT.

The chain couples TRBV20-1 to TRBJ1-2; 11 nucleotides align to TRBD1. The germline CDR1 and CDR2 sequences are DFQATT and SNEGSKA (reference sequence). This CDR3 has 12 residues. The CDR3 loop reads CTLGQGADGYTF. In nucleotides, the CDR3 is TGCACCCTAGGACAGGGGGCGGACGGCTACACCTTC.

Many counts were recorded for this clonotype. The gene calls are TRBV27 and TRBJ1-5; D is unclear. Germline V gene data show CDR1 as MNHEY and CDR2 as SMNVEV (reference sequence). This CDR3 spans 15 amino acids. V was trimmed by 6 bases and J by 5 bases, leaving 17 bases between them. CDR3 coding DNA: TGTGCCAGCAGCCCGAGGCCGGGTGGGGATCAGCCCCAGCATTTT. Protein sequence: CASSPRPGGDQPQHF.

The table lists this clonotype with a few counts. The chain couples TRBV29-1 to TRBJ1-1; TRBD1 agrees at 7 bases. The CDR3 has 12 residues. V lost 4 bases and J lost 6; bases outside the gene matches: 5. From germline, CDR1 is SQVTM and CDR2 ANQGSEA. CDR3 sequence (DNA): TGCAGCGTTGGAACAGGGGAATCTGAAGCTTTCTTT. It is translated as CSVGTGESEAFF.

The J gene is TRBJ2-3, the V gene TRBV12-3 or TRBV12-4, with no clear D. CDR3 length: 12 residues. The V end lost 5 bases, the J end lost 4 bases, and 7 bases lay between the germline ends. The CDR3: CASSPRADTQYF. DNA for the CDR3: TGTGCCAGCAGTCCCCGGGCAGATACGCAGTATTTT.

This clonotype was observed a handful of times. The chain recombines TRBV4-2 with TRBJ1-6; D is uncertain. Trimming left V 0 bases short and J 10 bases short, with 16 bases between. The CDR3 has 16 residues. The germline gives CDR1 LGHNA, CDR2 YNFKEQ. DNA of the CDR3: TGTGCCAGCAGCCAAGATCAGTGGCAGGAAGGGTCACCCCTCCACTTT. This gives the protein CASSQDQWQEGSPLHF.

This clonotype has only a few counts. The rearrangement links TRBV20-1 to TRBJ1-4, with D possibly matching TRBD1 (6 bases). V was trimmed by 4 bases and J by 6 bases, leaving 12 bases between them. Germline CDR1 reads DFQATT; CDR2 reads SNEGSKA (reference sequence). The CDR3 is made up of 13 amino acids. This CDR3 is CSAITGLDEKLFF. The CDR3 DNA reads TGCAGTGCTATTACAGGGCTTGATGAAAAACTGTTTTTT.

This chain uses TRBV14 with TRBJ2-3; tentative D call: TRBD2 (5 bases). CDR1 and CDR2 from the germline V gene are SGHDN and FVKESK. This CDR3 is built from 15 residues. With 3 bases removed from V and 0 bases from J, the gap between germline ends came to 10 bases. CDR3 nucleotides: TGTGCCAGCAGCCAGATGAGGGCTAGCACAGATACGCAGTATTTT. Protein sequence: CASSQMRASTDTQYF.

V usage is TRBV6-5 and J usage is TRBJ1-1; D is unclear. The V end lost 0 bases, the J end lost 1 base, and 9 bases lay between the germline ends. Germline V CDR1 and CDR2: MNHEY, SVGAGI. The CDR3 has 15 amino acids. The CDR3 nucleotides read TGTGCCAGCAGTTACTCGACTCTGCGGAACACTGAAGCTTTCTTT. As protein: CASSYSTLRNTEAFF.

This CDR3 reads CSVEPGFGQETQYF. The CDR3 DNA reads as TGCAGCGTTGAACCGGGTTTCGGACAAGAGACCCAGTACTTC. The chain joins TRBV29-1 to TRBJ2-5; D gene uncertain. CDR3 length equals 14 residues. Germline V lookup: CDR1 SQVTM, CDR2 ANQGSEA. V was clipped by 2 bases and J by 2 bases, with 12 bases between them. Filled out from reference TRBV29-1 and TRBJ2-5, the complete variable domain reads SAVISQKPSRDICQRGTSLTIQCQVDSQVTMMFWYRQQPGQSLTLIATANQGSEATYESGFVIDKFPISRPNLTFSTLTVSNMSPEDSSIYLCSVEPGFGQETQYFGPGTRLLVL.

This clonotype was picked up a small number of times. The rearrangement links TRBV4-1 to TRBJ1-1; possibly TRBD1 for D (5 bases). Germline V CDR1 and CDR2: MGHRA, YSYEKL. Trimming stripped 3 bases from V and 0 bases from J, with 11 bases between. There are 15 residues in the CDR3. The CDR3, as DNA: TGCGCCAGCAGCCACCGGGACGGACTGAACACTGAAGCTTTCTTT. Translating gives CASSHRDGLNTEAFF.

The V call is TRBV4-3, the J call TRBJ1-6; D is possibly TRBD1 (6 bases). The CDR3 has 15 amino acids. Germline values: CDR1 LGHNA, CDR2 YSLEER. V was trimmed by 5 bases and J by 8 bases, leaving 16 bases between them. Here the CDR3 reads CASSKRQVWDSPLHF. In DNA form, the CDR3 reads TGCGCCAGCAGCAAACGACAGGTTTGGGATTCACCCCTCCACTTT.

This clonotype has only a few counts. V is TRBV5-1 and J is TRBJ2-2; D is ambiguous. Germline lookup yields CDR1 SGHRS and CDR2 YFSETQ. The CDR3 contains 14 residues. V lost 4 bases and J 6 bases, leaving 13 bases between the germline ends. CDR3 coding DNA: TGCGCCAGCAGCCCTCCAGTAGGGTCCGGGGAGCTGTTTTTT. Its translation is CASSPPVGSGELFF.

The sample holds a few counts of this clonotype. V usage is TRBV7-9 and J usage is TRBJ1-4; the D gene is possibly TRBD1 (5 bases). Trimming removed 3 bases at V and 7 bases at J, with 12 bases between. The CDR3 spans 14 residues. Germline values: CDR1 SEHNR, CDR2 FQNEAQ (reference sequence). The CDR3 DNA reads as TGTGCCAGCAGCTTGGGACGACCTAGTGAAAAACTGTTTTTT. Residues: CASSLGRPSEKLFF.

The rearrangement joins TRBV2 to TRBJ1-1; weak D call: TRBD1 (6 bases). The CDR3 contains 13 residues. Germline V gives CDR1 SNHLY, CDR2 FYNNEI. Deletions cut 3 bases from V and 3 bases from J, with 8 bases between. CDR3 loop: CASSDRGDTEAFF. CDR3 bases: TGTGCCAGCAGTGACAGGGGAGACACTGAAGCTTTCTTT.

This clonotype has more than one count but fewer than ten. The V gene is TRBV28, the J gene TRBJ2-7, with a tentative D call TRBD1 (5 bases). V was trimmed by 10 bases and J by 1 base, leaving 14 bases between them. There are 13 residues in the CDR3. Per germline, CDR1 MDHEN and CDR2 SYDVKM. The CDR3 DNA is TGTGCCACGGCGTCAGGGCAATCCTACGAGCAGTACTTC. This gives the protein CATASGQSYEQYF.

The V call is TRBV12-3 or TRBV12-4, the J call TRBJ1-2, with D possibly TRBD1 on 5 matching bases. CDR3 size: 14 residues. Trimming pared 6 bases from V and 2 bases from J, leaving 13 bases between. The CDR3: CASRTFGANYGYTF. For the CDR3, the DNA is TGTGCCAGCAGAACTTTTGGGGCGAACTATGGCTACACCTTC.

V and J are TRBV5-1 and TRBJ1-4, with TRBD1 matching over 7 bases. The CDR3 runs to 14 residues. V lost 0 bases, J lost 10 bases, and 6 bases stayed unmatched. Germline V gene sequence: CDR1 SGHRS, CDR2 YFSETQ. This chain's CDR3 is CASSLGVGGAKLFF. In nucleotides, the CDR3 is TGCGCCAGCAGCTTGGGGGTAGGGGGCGCAAAACTGTTTTTT.